This T cell receptor (beta chain) was captured by sequencing in a study of EBV T-cell therapy then PD-1 blockade in nasopharyngeal carcinoma. Repertoires were generated with immunoSEQ multiplex PCR, while TCRdb's copy carries only in-frame clones and drops some. The table lists more than 11,000 clones, roughly 80% of them singletons. Treatment given: AdE1-LMPpoly-expanded autologous EBV-specific T-cell therapy followed by anti-PD-1 nivolumab. With respect to this clone: The antigen is not known.

The clonotype comes from a man between 40 and 49 years old with nasopharyngeal carcinoma. The sequenced sample was CD8+ T cells from blood, obtained at roughly day 99 from a patient whose treatment included autologous EBV-specific T cells and nivolumab.

CDR3 sequence reads: CASSLGHEQYF. The CDR3 region has the DNA TGTGCCAGCAGTTTAGGACACGAGCAGTACTTC. This sequence joins TRBV12-3 or TRBV12-4 and TRBJ2-7; no clear D. V was cut by 1 base and J by 5 bases, with 3 bases left in between. This CDR3 contains 11 residues.